Here is one TCR beta chain with its context. As yet, its antigen is unknown. This sample is part of a study of CD8+ T cells in alopecia areata. Looking at the study overall: Tofacitinib continued for 6 to 18 months and was then withheld for 6 months.

Findings of the study overall: In blood and scalp, many expanded lesional clones persisted during tofacitinib. Sequencing of scalp tissue also captures the resident alphabeta T cells of normal skin.

Treatment in this sample: oral pan-JAK inhibitor, 5-10 mg twice daily. Both peripheral blood and punch biopsies of lesional scalp skin were obtained from patients who had alopecia areata. Germline loops: CDR1 SEHNR, CDR2 FQNEAQ (reference sequence). Trimming shortened V by 5 bases and J by 5 bases, and 10 bases separated the two germline ends. This CDR3 spans 12 amino acids. The authors extracted RNA and reverse transcribed it into cDNA as the sequencing template. The repertoire was sequenced with immunoSEQ multiplex PCR; TCRdb's copy has only in-frame clones and lacks some. The sample yields 85,000 to 95,000 clones, 70% to 85% seen once.

The receptor comes from a human donor with alopecia areata. V is TRBV7-9 and J is TRBJ2-7; D is perhaps TRBD1 (6 bases). This specimen was CD8+ T cells sorted from blood, taken around week 44, from a patient treated with tofacitinib. CDR3 protein: CASSDTGNEQYF. CDR3 DNA: TGTGCCAGCAGCGATACAGGGAACGAGCAGTACTTC.